This entry is about one TCR beta chain. Its antigen is not identified. The data stem from a study of T cell responses to AZD1222 COVID-19 vaccine. This table comes from immunoSEQ multiplex PCR, and its TCRdb copy is limited to in-frame clones, with some not included. The repertoire holds 95,000 to 100,000 clones, with approximately 92% as singletons. Study conclusions and caveats: Donors were chiefly white British, with a greater number of females, and clonal diversity was perhaps underestimated.

Germline CDR1 LNHDA, CDR2 SQIVND (reference sequence). Trimming left V 8 bases short and J 5 bases short, with 13 bases between. There are 13 residues in the CDR3. This sample comprised peripheral blood, obtained on day 0 of AZD1222 vaccination. This chain links TRBV19 with TRBJ2-1; D might be TRBD1 (7 bases). This receptor was obtained from an adult in good health. CDR3 sequence: CASSDREDNEQFF. For the CDR3, the DNA is TGTGCCAGTTCAGACAGGGAGGACAATGAGCAGTTCTTC.